Listed below are T cell receptor beta chains from one sample, sequenced in a study of blood T cells in healthy people across ages. TCRdb analysed the 5' RACE reads with MiXCR anew, one entry per CDR3 protein. The table lists over 600,000 distinct CDR3 sequences, about 42% of them singletons. The material sequenced was blood. The receptors stem from a man at least 80 years old in good health. Each CDR3 is given with its conserved first and last residue. A D gene is named only where the DNA matches it firmly. Clone size is not always given. Where it is, it says once, few, many or a class for expanded clones.

TRBV6-5	TRBJ1-5	.	TRBD1	CASRQDRVANQPQHF	TGTGCCAGCAGACAGGACAGGGTTGCCAATCAGCCCCAGCATTTT
TRBV5-5	TRBJ2-1	few	.	CASSSIVYNEQFF	TGTGCCAGCAGCTCCATCGTTTACAATGAGCAGTTCTTC
TRBV20-1	TRBJ2-7	.	.	CSAIYADSYEQYF	TGCAGTGCTATTTACGCGGACTCCTACGAGCAGTACTTC
TRBV12-3/TRBV12-4	TRBJ1-2	few	.	CASSLDRANYGYTF	TGTGCCAGCAGTTTGGACCGAGCTAACTATGGCTACACCTTC
TRBV2	TRBJ1-5	few	.	CASTPDRTDNQPQHF	TGTGCCAGCACCCCGGACAGAACCGACAATCAGCCCCAGCATTTT
TRBV12-3/TRBV12-4	TRBJ2-3	.	.	CASSSSRSGDTQYF	TGTGCCAGCAGTTCCTCGAGATCTGGAGATACGCAGTATTTT
TRBV5-1	TRBJ2-5	.	TRBD1	CASSMTGGEETQYF	TGCGCCAGCAGCATGACAGGGGGGGAAGAGACCCAGTACTTC
TRBV12-3/TRBV12-4	TRBJ2-2	.	.	CASSPPVRSSTGELFF	TGTGCCAGCAGCCCCCCAGTGAGGTCGAGCACCGGGGAGCTGTTTTTT
TRBV7-3	TRBJ2-1	.	TRBD2	CASSLSGGRVANEQFF	TGTGCCAGCAGCCTCTCTGGGGGGAGGGTCGCCAATGAGCAGTTCTTC
TRBV5-1	TRBJ1-6	.	TRBD1	CASSWGQGYNSPLHF	TGCGCCAGCAGCTGGGGACAGGGCTACAATTCACCCCTCCACTTT
TRBV7-9	TRBJ2-1	.	TRBD2	CASSGSGISYNEQFF	TGTGCCAGCAGCGGTAGCGGGATCTCCTACAATGAGCAGTTCTTC
TRBV12-3/TRBV12-4	TRBJ1-4	.	.	CASTLNRGNEKLFF	TGTGCCAGCACCCTTAATCGGGGTAATGAAAAACTGTTTTTT
TRBV14	TRBJ1-4	.	.	CASSRGMEKLFF	TGTGCCAGCAGTCGGGGGATGGAAAAACTGTTTTTT
TRBV28	TRBJ2-5	many	.	CASSNRGGVRETQYF	TGTGCCAGCAGCAATCGCGGGGGCGTTCGGGAGACCCAGTACTTC
TRBV24-1	TRBJ2-1	.	TRBD1	CATSDVRRTGGYNEQFF	TGTGCCACCAGTGATGTAAGGCGGACAGGGGGTTACAATGAGCAGTTCTTC
TRBV12-3/TRBV12-4	TRBJ2-7	.	.	CASSLGTVNEQYF	TGTGCCAGCAGTTTGGGGACGGTCAATGAGCAGTACTTC
TRBV10-3	TRBJ2-5	.	.	CAISENLSGSQETQYF	TGTGCCATCAGTGAAAACTTGAGTGGGTCGCAAGAGACCCAGTACTTC
TRBV15	TRBJ2-3	few	.	CATSRDLGRAVPDTQYF	TGTGCCACCAGCAGAGATCTGGGCAGGGCGGTCCCAGATACGCAGTATTTT
TRBV9	TRBJ2-3	few	.	CASSVDWSTDTQYF	TGTGCCAGCAGCGTAGATTGGAGCACAGATACGCAGTATTTT
TRBV25-1	TRBJ2-7	.	.	CASSESRQGSYEQYF	TGTGCCAGCAGTGAATCTAGGCAGGGTTCCTACGAGCAGTACTTC
TRBV18	TRBJ1-1	.	.	CASSPARGGMNTEAFF	TGTGCCAGCTCACCAGCCCGCGGGGGCATGAACACTGAAGCTTTCTTT
TRBV7-2	TRBJ1-1	.	.	CASSLVVGGDTEAFF	TGTGCCAGCAGCTTAGTAGTGGGGGGAGACACTGAAGCTTTCTTT
TRBV10-3	TRBJ2-5	.	.	CATTGPTQETQYF	TGTGCCACCACCGGACCCACCCAAGAGACCCAGTACTTC
TRBV7-9	TRBJ1-1	few	.	CASAHYASEAFF	TGTGCCAGCGCTCACTACGCCTCTGAAGCTTTCTTT
TRBV7-2	TRBJ2-5	.	TRBD2	CASSSRTSARNEQYF	TGTGCCAGCAGCTCCCGGACTAGCGCCCGCAATGAGCAGTACTTC
TRBV12-3/TRBV12-4	TRBJ1-4	.	.	CASNPGPNNEKLFF	TGTGCCAGCAATCCCGGACCCAATAATGAAAAACTGTTTTTT
TRBV7-9	TRBJ2-5	.	.	CASSLIRAQETQYF	TGTGCCAGCAGCTTAATCAGGGCGCAAGAGACCCAGTACTTC
TRBV27	TRBJ2-5	few	TRBD2	CASSLWSSGREETQYF	TGTGCCAGCAGCTTATGGTCTAGCGGGAGGGAGGAGACCCAGTACTTC
TRBV20-1	TRBJ2-7	.	TRBD2	CSARPGGAYEQYF	TGCAGTGCTAGACCCGGGGGGGCCTACGAGCAGTACTTC
TRBV20-1	TRBJ1-5	.	TRBD1	CSAKTGGGNQPQHF	TGCAGTGCAAAGACAGGGGGCGGCAATCAGCCCCAGCATTTT
TRBV5-1	TRBJ2-4	.	TRBD2	CASSSTSSGTLPAKNIQYF	TGCGCCAGCAGCTCCACTTCCAGCGGGACCCTCCCAGCCAAAAACATTCAGTACTTC
TRBV4-3	TRBJ2-7	.	TRBD2	CASSQVAGGYEQYF	TGCGCCAGCAGCCAGGTAGCGGGAGGCTACGAGCAGTACTTC
TRBV7-2	TRBJ1-2	.	.	CASSLNYQRDGYTF	TGTGCCAGCAGCTTAAATTACCAGCGCGATGGCTACACCTTC
TRBV29-1	TRBJ1-2	few	TRBD1	CSVAGQDPMGLYGYTF	TGCAGCGTTGCGGGACAGGACCCAATGGGGCTCTATGGCTACACCTTC
TRBV7-9	TRBJ2-7	.	.	CASSQQTRSYNEQYF	TGTGCCAGCAGCCAGCAGACTAGGTCCTACAATGAGCAGTACTTC
TRBV14	TRBJ2-7	.	TRBD1	CASSQGRRDRGYKFRYEQYF	TGTGCCAGCAGCCAAGGTCGCCGGGACAGGGGATACAAATTCCGCTACGAGCAGTACTTC